What follows are 2 T cell receptor beta chains derived from one specimen sequenced in a study of T cell responses to AZD1222 COVID-19 vaccine. Clones were read by immunoSEQ multiplex PCR, and TCRdb kept only the in-frame ones, dropping some. Of about 140,000 clones listed, 85% to 95% are singletons. The material was peripheral blood, obtained on day 0 of AZD1222 vaccination. These receptors all come from an adult in good health.

This rearrangement joins TRBV3-1 (or the pseudogene TRBV3-2) to TRBJ1-1; D gene unclear. Germline V lookup: CDR1 LGHDT, CDR2 YNNKEL (reference sequence). This CDR3 has 13 amino acids. Trimming took off 1 base at V and 5 bases at J, with 8 bases between the two ends. This chain's CDR3 is CASSQGRWTEAFF. CDR3 in DNA: TGTGCCAGCAGCCAAGGTAGGTGGACTGAAGCTTTCTTT.

J is TRBJ2-5 and V is TRBV5-6; 8 bases align to TRBD2. Germline-derived CDR1 and CDR2 are SGHDT and YYEEEE. V was pared by 3 bases and J by 4 bases, with 5 bases of the junction left unmatched. The CDR3 extends over 14 amino acids. The CDR3 nucleotides read TGTGCCAGCAGCTCGGGGGGGCCTGCAGAGACCCAGTACTTC. It encodes CASSSGGPAETQYF.